Listed here are 24 T cell receptor beta chains from one sample, sequenced in a study of T cell changes during pregnancy in multiple sclerosis. Using immunoSEQ multiplex PCR, the repertoire was profiled, and TCRdb retains in-frame clones only, with some absent. Of some 46,000 clones listed, over 90% are singletons. The source was peripheral blood, collected in the third trimester of pregnancy. The receptors here all came from a female donor with multiple sclerosis, enrolled in a pregnancy study.

The V gene is TRBV29-1, the J gene TRBJ1-5; 8 bases are a match to TRBD1. CDR3 length equals 12 residues. The V and J ends lost 7 bases and 9 bases, in that order; junction bases with no gene match: 8. CDR1 and CDR2 (germline): SQVTM, ANQGSEA. CDR3 sequence reads: CSAAETGGPQHF. Written as DNA, the CDR3 is TGCAGCGCCGCCGAAACAGGGGGGCCCCAGCATTTT.

This chain joins TRBV19 and TRBJ2-7, with TRBD1 identical over 7 bases. The CDR3 is 18 amino acids. Germline-derived CDR1 and CDR2 are LNHDA and SQIVND (reference sequence). With 5 bases clipped from V and 3 bases from J, the junction kept 19 bases outside the gene matches. The CDR3 DNA follows: TGTGCCAGTAGTGGCCTACAGGGAAAGGGGGCCTTTTACTACGAGCAGTACTTC. Its translation is CASSGLQGKGAFYYEQYF.

The V call is TRBV10-1, the J call TRBJ2-1, with 10 bases identical to TRBD2. The CDR3 extends over 14 amino acids. With V trimmed by 3 bases and J by 8 bases, 4 bases remained unmatched. Per germline, CDR1 WNHNN and CDR2 SYGVQD (reference sequence). In DNA form, the CDR3 reads TGCGCCAGCAGTGAAACTAGCGGGATCTATGAGCAGTTCTTC. Translation: CASSETSGIYEQFF.

The rearrangement joins TRBV5-5 to TRBJ1-4; TRBD1 is a possible D gene (5 bases). The CDR3 has 13 amino acids. Germline lookup yields CDR1 SGHKS and CDR2 YYEKEE (reference sequence). Trimming left V 0 bases short and J 8 bases short, with 8 bases between. The CDR3 bases are TGTGCCAGCAGCTTGGTGACAGCGGAAAAACTGTTTTTT. Translated, it gives CASSLVTAEKLFF.

V gene TRBV29-1 combines with J gene TRBJ2-7, with 8 bases fitting TRBD2. The length of the CDR3 is 13 residues. The germline V gene encodes CDR1 SQVTM and CDR2 ANQGSEA. V gave up 3 bases and J gave up 1 base; unmatched junction bases: 2. As DNA, the CDR3 is TGCAGCGTTGAGTCGGGGGGGTCCTACGAGCAGTACTTC. It encodes CSVESGGSYEQYF.

V usage is TRBV5-6 and J usage is TRBJ2-1, with 10 nucleotides matching TRBD2. V gave up 4 bases and J gave up 1 base; unmatched junction bases: 2. This CDR3 contains 15 residues. Germline V gene data show CDR1 as SGHDT and CDR2 as YYEEEE. The CDR3 DNA is TGTGCCAGCAGCGGTAGCGGGAGGTCCTACAATGAGCAGTTCTTC. Its protein product is CASSGSGRSYNEQFF. The full variable domain, its missing parts supplied by reference TRBV5-6 and TRBJ2-1, is DAGVTQSPTHLIKTRGQQVTLRCSPKSGHDTVSWYQQALGQGPQFIFQYYEEEERQRGNFPDRFSGHQFPNYSSELNVNALLLGDSALYLCASSGSGRSYNEQFFGPGTRLTVL.

This sequence joins TRBV19 and TRBJ2-5, with D possibly matching TRBD2 (5 bases). CDR1 is LNHDA, CDR2 SQIVND, per germline (reference sequence). V was clipped by 3 bases and J by 0 bases, with 11 bases between them. This CDR3 is built from 15 residues. DNA for the CDR3: TGTGCCAGTAGTATTTTCCCGGGGAACCAAGAGACCCAGTACTTC. Its translation is CASSIFPGNQETQYF.

The chain uses TRBV4-1 and TRBJ2-7; perhaps TRBD1 as D (6 bases). This CDR3 is built from 15 residues. Trimming removed 1 base at V and 5 bases at J, with 15 bases between. The germline V gene encodes CDR1 MGHRA and CDR2 YSYEKL. The CDR3 spells CASSQAHRVGDEQYF. The CDR3 DNA reads TGCGCCAGCAGCCAAGCTCACAGGGTCGGCGACGAGCAGTACTTC.

The chain couples TRBV9 to TRBJ1-5; D is uncertain. This CDR3 is 12 amino acids long. CDR1 and CDR2 (germline): SGDLS, YYNGEE. V lost 2 bases to trimming and J lost 10 bases, with 10 bases between them. The CDR3 coding sequence is TGTGCCAGCAGCGTGGAGAACGGACCCCAGCATTTT. Its translation: CASSVENGPQHF.

The genes are TRBV30 and TRBJ2-5, with 8 bases identical to TRBD2. The CDR3 covers 12 residues. CDR1 is GTSNPN and CDR2 is SVGIG in the germline V gene (reference sequence). The V gene end was trimmed by 3 bases and the J gene end by 7 bases; junction bases not matched to a gene: 4. CDR3 amino acids: CAWSPGLGTQYF. As DNA, the CDR3 is TGTGCCTGGAGCCCGGGACTAGGGACCCAGTACTTC.

This rearrangement joins TRBV4-3 to TRBJ2-1, with 8 bases identical to TRBD2. With 4 bases clipped from V and 0 bases from J, the junction kept 8 bases outside the gene matches. This CDR3 region has 17 residues. CDR1 LGHNA and CDR2 YSLEER come from the germline V gene. CDR3 in amino acids: CASSLGLADSSYNEQFF. The CDR3 DNA sequence: TGCGCCAGCAGCCTCGGACTAGCCGATAGCTCCTACAATGAGCAGTTCTTC.

About this clone itself: The DNA is omitted, as the CDR3 cannot be located on it reliably, and the CDR3 follows TCRdb's listing. The chain carries TRBV19 and TRBJ1-2. CDR1 is LNHDA, CDR2 SQIVND, per germline (reference sequence). From its first to its last residue, the CDR3 has 14 amino acids. The CDR3: CASRLRGFGEGYTF.

This rearrangement joins TRBV6-6 to TRBJ2-3; 7 nucleotides align to TRBD2. The germline CDR1 and CDR2 sequences are MNHNY and SVGAGI (reference sequence). V was clipped by 6 bases and J by 3 bases; unmatched bases: 9. The CDR3 consists of 15 residues. The CDR3 protein is CASRTLAELTDTQYF. CDR3 DNA: TGTGCCAGCAGAACTCTAGCGGAGCTTACAGATACGCAGTATTTT.

The CDR3 sequence: CSVVGVGTEAFF. The CDR3 DNA is TGCAGCGTTGTCGGGGTGGGGACTGAAGCTTTCTTT. This chain connects TRBV29-1 to TRBJ1-1, with D uncertain. Looked up from germline, CDR1 is SQVTM and CDR2 is ANQGSEA. The CDR3 covers 12 residues. With 4 bases removed from V and 5 bases from J, the gap between germline ends came to 11 bases. The variable domain in full, completed from reference TRBV29-1 and TRBJ1-1, reads SAVISQKPSRDICQRGTSLTIQCQVDSQVTMMFWYRQQPGQSLTLIATANQGSEATYESGFVIDKFPISRPNLTFSTLTVSNMSPEDSSIYLCSVVGVGTEAFFGQGTRLTVV.

V usage is TRBV4-3 and J usage is TRBJ2-3; D might be TRBD2 (6 bases). Germline V gives CDR1 LGHNA, CDR2 YSLEER. Trimming left V 4 bases short and J 2 bases short, with 13 bases between. The CDR3 runs to 15 residues. The CDR3 is CASSPIAALTDTQYF. CDR3 nucleotide sequence: TGCGCCAGCAGCCCCATAGCGGCTCTCACAGATACGCAGTATTTT.

This sequence joins TRBV2 and TRBJ1-2, with D unresolved. The CDR3 consists of 11 residues. The germline V and J ends were trimmed by 5 bases and 8 bases, with 9 bases remaining between them. CDR1 and CDR2 from the germline V gene are SNHLY and FYNNEI. CDR3 residues: CASSYLLGYTF. The CDR3 region has the DNA TGTGCCAGCAGTTATCTTTTGGGCTACACCTTC.

This chain links TRBV28 with TRBJ2-3; a weak D match, TRBD2 (7 bases). This CDR3 has 17 amino acids. Germline assignment: CDR1 MDHEN and CDR2 SYDVKM. V was trimmed by 6 bases and J by 2 bases, leaving 21 bases between them. The CDR3 DNA sequence: TGTGCCAGCAGCCATGCCCCACAGGGACTATCCACAGATACGCAGTATTTT. Protein: CASSHAPQGLSTDTQYF.

The gene calls are TRBV5-5 and TRBJ2-7; 12 bases line up with TRBD2. CDR3 size: 15 residues. V shed 1 base and J 1 base; nucleotides not matched to a gene: 0. In germline, CDR1 is SGHKS, CDR2 YYEKEE (reference sequence). The DNA of the CDR3 is TGTGCCAGCAGCTTGACTAGCGGGAGGTCCTACGAGCAGTACTTC. Protein: CASSLTSGRSYEQYF.

The V and J genes are TRBV29-1 and TRBJ2-1, with TRBD2 matching 14 bases. CDR3 length equals 16 residues. Trimming removed 6 bases from V and 5 bases from J; junction bases left unmatched: 9. Germline lookup yields CDR1 SQVTM and CDR2 ANQGSEA. This chain's CDR3 is CSVGGTSGRLHNEQFF. The CDR3, as DNA: TGCAGCGTCGGAGGGACTAGCGGGAGATTACACAATGAGCAGTTCTTC.

This rearrangement joins TRBV2 to TRBJ1-5; D ambiguous. The V end was cut by 6 bases, the J end by 6 bases, with 12 bases between. This CDR3 spans 13 amino acids. Germline CDR1 is SNHLY and CDR2 is FYNNEI. The chain's CDR3 is CASRGEVVQPQHF. CDR3 coding DNA: TGTGCCAGCAGGGGCGAAGTGGTTCAGCCCCAGCATTTT.

The chain links TRBV4-1 to TRBJ2-2, with D maybe TRBD2 (5 bases). This CDR3 has 15 amino acids. V was shortened by 4 bases and J by 7 bases, with 16 bases between the two germline ends. The germline CDR1 and CDR2 sequences are MGHRA and YSYEKL. Here the CDR3 reads CASSLLNGVDGELFF. In DNA form, the CDR3 reads TGCGCCAGCAGCCTCCTCAACGGGGTTGACGGGGAGCTGTTTTTT.

The CDR3 bases are TGTGCCACCGCACCGTCGTCCGGACAGGGGAGAGGCAATCAGCCCCAGCATTTT. It yields the protein CATAPSSGQGRGNQPQHF. The chain couples TRBV15 to TRBJ1-5; TRBD1 agrees at 9 bases. V lost 8 bases, J lost 2 bases, and 16 bases stayed unmatched. Germline V gives CDR1 LNHNV, CDR2 YYDKDF (reference sequence). The CDR3 is made up of 18 amino acids.

The chain links TRBV27 to TRBJ2-6, with D maybe TRBD1 (5 bases). Trimming cost V 2 bases and J 2 bases, with 16 bases left between them. Per the germline V gene, CDR1 is MNHEY and CDR2 is SMNVEV (reference sequence). The CDR3 spans 18 residues. The CDR3 DNA follows: TGTGCCAGCAGTTTAAGGAGCCAGGGATCTACTGGGGCCAACGTCCTGACTTTC. Encoded protein: CASSLRSQGSTGANVLTF.

V and J are TRBV9 and TRBJ2-2; no reliable D call. This CDR3 spans 12 amino acids. Germline V CDR1 and CDR2: SGDLS, YYNGEE. V was cut by 3 bases and J by 6 bases, with 6 bases left in between. The CDR3 DNA reads as TGTGCCAGCAGCGACTATTCCGGGGAGCTGTTTTTT. Translation: CASSDYSGELFF.